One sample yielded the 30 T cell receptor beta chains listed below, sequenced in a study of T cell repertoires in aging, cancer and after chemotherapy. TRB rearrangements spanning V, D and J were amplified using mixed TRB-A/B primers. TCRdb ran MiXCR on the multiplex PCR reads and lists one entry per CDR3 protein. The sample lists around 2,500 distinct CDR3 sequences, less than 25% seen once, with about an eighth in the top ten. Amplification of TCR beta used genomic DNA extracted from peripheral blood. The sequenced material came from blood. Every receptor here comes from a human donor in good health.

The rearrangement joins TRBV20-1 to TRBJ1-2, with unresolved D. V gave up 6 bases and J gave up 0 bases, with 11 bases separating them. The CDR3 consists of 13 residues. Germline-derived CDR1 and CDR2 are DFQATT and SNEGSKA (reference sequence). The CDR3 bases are TGCAGTGCCAGAAGCGCATCTAACTATGGCTACACCTTC. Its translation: CSARSASNYGYTF.

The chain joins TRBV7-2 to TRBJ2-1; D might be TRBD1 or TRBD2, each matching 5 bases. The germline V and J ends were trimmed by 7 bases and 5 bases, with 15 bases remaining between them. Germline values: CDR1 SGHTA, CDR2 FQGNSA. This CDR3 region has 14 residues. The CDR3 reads CASTPGQINNEQFF. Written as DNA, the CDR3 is TGTGCCAGCACCCCGGGGCAGATCAACAATGAGCAGTTCTTC. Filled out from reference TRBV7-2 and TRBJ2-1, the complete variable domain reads GAGVSQSPSNKVTEKGKDVELRCDPISGHTALYWYRQSLGQGLEFLIYFQGNSAPDKSGLPSDRFSAERTGGSVSTLTIQRTQQEDSAVYLCASTPGQINNEQFFGPGTRLTVL.

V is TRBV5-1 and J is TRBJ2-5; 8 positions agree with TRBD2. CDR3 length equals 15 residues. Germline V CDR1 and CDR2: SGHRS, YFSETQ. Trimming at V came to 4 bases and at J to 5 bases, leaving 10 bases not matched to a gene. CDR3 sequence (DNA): TGCGCCAGCAGCGTTCGGAAGGGACTAGGGGAGACCCAGTACTTC. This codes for CASSVRKGLGETQYF.

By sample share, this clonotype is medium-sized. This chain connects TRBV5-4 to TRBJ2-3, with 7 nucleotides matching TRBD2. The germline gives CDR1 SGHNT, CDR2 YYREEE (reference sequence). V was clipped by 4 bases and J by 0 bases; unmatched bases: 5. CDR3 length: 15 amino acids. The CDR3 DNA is TGTGCCAGCAGCCCGCCGGGGGGTAGCACAGATACGCAGTATTTT. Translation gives CASSPPGGSTDTQYF.

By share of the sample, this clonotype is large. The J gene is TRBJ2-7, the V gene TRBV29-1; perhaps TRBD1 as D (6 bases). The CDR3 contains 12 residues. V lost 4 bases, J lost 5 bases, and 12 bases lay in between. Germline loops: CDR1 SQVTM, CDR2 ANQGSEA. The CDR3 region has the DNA TGCAGCGTTGGTCAGGGGTCGGACGAGCAGTACTTC. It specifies CSVGQGSDEQYF.

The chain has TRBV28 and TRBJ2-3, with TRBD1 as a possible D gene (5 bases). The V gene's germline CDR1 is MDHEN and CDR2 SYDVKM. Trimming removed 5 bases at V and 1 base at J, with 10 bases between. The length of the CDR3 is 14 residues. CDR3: CASSQQGGTDTQYF. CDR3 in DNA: TGTGCCAGCAGTCAGCAGGGTGGCACAGATACGCAGTATTTT.

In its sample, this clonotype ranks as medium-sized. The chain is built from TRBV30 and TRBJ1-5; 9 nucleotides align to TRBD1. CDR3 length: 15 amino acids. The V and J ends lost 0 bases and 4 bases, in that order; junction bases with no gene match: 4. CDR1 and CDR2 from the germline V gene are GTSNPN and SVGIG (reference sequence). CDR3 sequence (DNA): TGTGCCTGGAGTGTATCGGGACAGGGTAATCAGCCCCAGCATTTT. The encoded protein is CAWSVSGQGNQPQHF.

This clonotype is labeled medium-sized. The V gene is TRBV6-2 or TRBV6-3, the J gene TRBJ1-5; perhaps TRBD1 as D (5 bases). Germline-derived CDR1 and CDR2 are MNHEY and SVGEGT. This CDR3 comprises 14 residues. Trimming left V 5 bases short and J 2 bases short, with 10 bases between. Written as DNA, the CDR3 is TGTGCCAGCAGTCTATGGGGGGGCAATCAGCCCCAGCATTTT. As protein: CASSLWGGNQPQHF.

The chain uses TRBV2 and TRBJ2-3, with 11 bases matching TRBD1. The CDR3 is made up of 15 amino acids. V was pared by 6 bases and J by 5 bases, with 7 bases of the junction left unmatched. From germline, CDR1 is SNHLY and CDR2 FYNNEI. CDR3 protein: CASRKGTGGVDTQYF. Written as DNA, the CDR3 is TGTGCCAGCAGAAAAGGGACAGGGGGAGTAGATACGCAGTATTTT.

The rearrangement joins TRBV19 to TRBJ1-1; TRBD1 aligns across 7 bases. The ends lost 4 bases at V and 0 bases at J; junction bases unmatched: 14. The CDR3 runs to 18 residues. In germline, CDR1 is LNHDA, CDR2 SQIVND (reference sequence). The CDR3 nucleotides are TGTGCCAGTAGTAGGCCAGGGGGGAGCTCCAGCTTGAACACTGAAGCTTTCTTT. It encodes CASSRPGGSSSLNTEAFF.

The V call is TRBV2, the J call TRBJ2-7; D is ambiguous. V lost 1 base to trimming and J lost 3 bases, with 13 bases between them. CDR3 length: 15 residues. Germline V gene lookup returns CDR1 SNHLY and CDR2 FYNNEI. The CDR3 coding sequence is TGTGCCAGCAGTGAAGTGGTTGGAGACAACTACGAGCAGTACTTC. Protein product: CASSEVVGDNYEQYF.

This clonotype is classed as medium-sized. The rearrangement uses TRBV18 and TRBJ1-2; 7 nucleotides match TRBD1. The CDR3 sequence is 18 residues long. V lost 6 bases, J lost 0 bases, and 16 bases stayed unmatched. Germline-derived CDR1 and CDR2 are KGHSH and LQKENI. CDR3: CASSPLRGQETSNYGYTF. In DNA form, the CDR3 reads TGTGCCAGCTCCCCGCTTAGAGGACAGGAGACTTCTAACTATGGCTACACCTTC.

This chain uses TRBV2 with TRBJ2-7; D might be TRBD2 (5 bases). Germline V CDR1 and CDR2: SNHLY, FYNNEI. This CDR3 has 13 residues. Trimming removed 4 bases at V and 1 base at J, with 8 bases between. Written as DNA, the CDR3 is TGTGCCAGCAGTGTTGAGGGATCCTACGAGCAGTACTTC. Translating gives CASSVEGSYEQYF.

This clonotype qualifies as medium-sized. CDR3 residues: CASSTGLAGGLAKNIQYF. Written as DNA, the CDR3 is TGTGCCAGTAGTACGGGACTAGCGGGGGGCTTAGCCAAAAACATTCAGTACTTC. The genes are TRBV19 and TRBJ2-4; 15 nucleotides match TRBD2. CDR3 length: 18 amino acids. Germline V gives CDR1 LNHDA, CDR2 SQIVND (reference sequence). The J segment lost 0 bases and the V segment lost 4 bases, leaving 4 bases of the junction unmatched.

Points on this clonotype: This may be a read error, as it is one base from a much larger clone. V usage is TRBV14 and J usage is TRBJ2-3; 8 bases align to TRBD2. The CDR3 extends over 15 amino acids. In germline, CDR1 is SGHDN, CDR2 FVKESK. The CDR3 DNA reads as TGTGTCAGCAGCCAAGTAGCGGGGCTCACAGATACGCAGTATTTT. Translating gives CVSSQVAGLTDTQYF.

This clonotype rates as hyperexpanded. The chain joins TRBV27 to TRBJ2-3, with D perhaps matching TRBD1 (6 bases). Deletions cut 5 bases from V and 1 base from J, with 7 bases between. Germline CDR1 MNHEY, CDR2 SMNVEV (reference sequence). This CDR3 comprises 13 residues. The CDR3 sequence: CASSRQGTDTQYF. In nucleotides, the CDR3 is TGTGCCAGCAGTCGACAGGGCACAGATACGCAGTATTTT.

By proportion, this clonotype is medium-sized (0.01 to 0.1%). This chain's CDR3 is CASSLDVGEQYF. CDR3 nucleotide sequence: TGTGCCAGCAGCTTAGACGTTGGGGAGCAGTACTTC. V gene TRBV7-9 combines with J gene TRBJ2-7; D remains unclear. CDR1 SEHNR and CDR2 FQNEAQ come from the germline V gene (reference sequence). This CDR3 spans 12 amino acids. V lost 1 base to trimming and J lost 7 bases, with 8 bases between them. Full variable domain (outside the CDR3, taken from reference TRBV7-9 and TRBJ2-7): DTGVSQNPRHKITKRGQNVTFRCDPISEHNRLYWYRQTLGQGPEFLTYFQNEAQLEKSRLLSDRFSAERPKGSFSTLEIQRTEQGDSAMYLCASSLDVGEQYFGPGTRLTVT.

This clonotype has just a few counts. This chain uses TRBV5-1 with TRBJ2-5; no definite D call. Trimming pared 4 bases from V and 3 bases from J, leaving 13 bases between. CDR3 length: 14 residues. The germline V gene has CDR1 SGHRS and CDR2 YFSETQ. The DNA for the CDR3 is TGCGCCAGCAGCCCAATAGCCGGAAAAGAGACCCAGTACTTC. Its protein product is CASSPIAGKETQYF.

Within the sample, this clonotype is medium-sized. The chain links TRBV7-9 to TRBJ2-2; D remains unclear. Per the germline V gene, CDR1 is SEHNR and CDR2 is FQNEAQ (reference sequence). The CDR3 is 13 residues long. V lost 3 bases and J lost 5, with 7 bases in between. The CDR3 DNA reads TGTGCCAGCAGCTTCTGGGGAACCGGGGAGCTGTTTTTT. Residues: CASSFWGTGELFF.

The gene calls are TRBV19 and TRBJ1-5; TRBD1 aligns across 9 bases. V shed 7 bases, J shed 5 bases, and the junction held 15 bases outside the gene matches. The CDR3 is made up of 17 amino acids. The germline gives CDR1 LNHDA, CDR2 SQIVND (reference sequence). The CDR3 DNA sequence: TGTGCCAGTACGGATCGGACAGGGGAAGTTGAACATCAGCCCCAGCATTTT. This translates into CASTDRTGEVEHQPQHF.

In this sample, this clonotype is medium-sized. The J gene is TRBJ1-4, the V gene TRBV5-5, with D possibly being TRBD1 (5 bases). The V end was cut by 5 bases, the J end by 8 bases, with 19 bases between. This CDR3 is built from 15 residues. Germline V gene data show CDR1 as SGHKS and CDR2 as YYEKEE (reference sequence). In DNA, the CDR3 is TGTGCCAGCAGGGGAGGGACGCGGGGGGACGAAAAACTGTTTTTT. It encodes CASRGGTRGDEKLFF. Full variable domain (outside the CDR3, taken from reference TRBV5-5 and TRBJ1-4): DAGVTQSPTHLIKTRGQQVTLRCSPISGHKSVSWYQQVLGQGPQFIFQYYEKEERGRGNFPDRFSARQFPNYSSELNVNALLLGDSALYLCASRGGTRGDEKLFFGSGTQLSVL.

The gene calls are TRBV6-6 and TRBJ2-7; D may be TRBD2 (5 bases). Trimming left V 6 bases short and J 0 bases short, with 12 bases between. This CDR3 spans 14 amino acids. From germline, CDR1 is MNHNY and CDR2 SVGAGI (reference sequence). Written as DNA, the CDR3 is TGTGCCAGCAGGGACTTAATGTACTCCTACGAGCAGTACTTC. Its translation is CASRDLMYSYEQYF.

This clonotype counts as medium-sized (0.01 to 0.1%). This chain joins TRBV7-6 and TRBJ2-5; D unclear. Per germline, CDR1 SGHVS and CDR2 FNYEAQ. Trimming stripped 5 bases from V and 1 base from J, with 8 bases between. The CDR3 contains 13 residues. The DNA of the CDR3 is TGTGCCAGCAGCCCAAGGCTCCAAGAGACCCAGTACTTC. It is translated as CASSPRLQETQYF.

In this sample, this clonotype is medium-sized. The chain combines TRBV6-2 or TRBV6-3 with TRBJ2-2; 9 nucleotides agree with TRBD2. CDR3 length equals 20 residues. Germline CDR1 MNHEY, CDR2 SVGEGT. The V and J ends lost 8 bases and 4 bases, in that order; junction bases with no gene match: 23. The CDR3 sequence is CASGITPRASGVRSTGELFF. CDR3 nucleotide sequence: TGTGCCAGCGGAATCACGCCCAGGGCTAGCGGGGTTCGGAGCACCGGGGAGCTGTTTTTT.

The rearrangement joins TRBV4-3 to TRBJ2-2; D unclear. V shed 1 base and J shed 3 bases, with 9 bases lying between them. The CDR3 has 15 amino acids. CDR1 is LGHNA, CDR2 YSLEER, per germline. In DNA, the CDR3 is TGCGCCAGCAGCCAAGTTTTATCGGACACCGGGGAGCTGTTTTTT. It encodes CASSQVLSDTGELFF.

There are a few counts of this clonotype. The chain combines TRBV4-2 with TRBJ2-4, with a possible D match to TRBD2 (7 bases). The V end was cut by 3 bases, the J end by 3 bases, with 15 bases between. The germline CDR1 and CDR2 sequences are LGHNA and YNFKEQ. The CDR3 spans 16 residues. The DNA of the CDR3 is TGTGCCAGCAGCCAGAGGGGGGGAGAGGTCAAAAACATTCAGTACTTC. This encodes CASSQRGGEVKNIQYF.

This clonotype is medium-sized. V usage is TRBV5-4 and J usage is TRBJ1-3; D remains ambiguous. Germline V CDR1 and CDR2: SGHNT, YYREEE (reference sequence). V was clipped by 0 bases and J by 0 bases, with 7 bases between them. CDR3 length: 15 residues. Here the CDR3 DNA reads TGTGCCAGCAGCTTGGACAGTGGCTCTGGAAACACCATATATTTT. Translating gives CASSLDSGSGNTIYF. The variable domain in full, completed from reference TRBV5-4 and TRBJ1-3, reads ETGVTQSPTHLIKTRGQQVTLRCSSQSGHNTVSWYQQALGQGPQFIFQYYREEENGRGNFPPRFSGLQFPNYSSELNVNALELDDSALYLCASSLDSGSGNTIYFGEGSWLTVV.

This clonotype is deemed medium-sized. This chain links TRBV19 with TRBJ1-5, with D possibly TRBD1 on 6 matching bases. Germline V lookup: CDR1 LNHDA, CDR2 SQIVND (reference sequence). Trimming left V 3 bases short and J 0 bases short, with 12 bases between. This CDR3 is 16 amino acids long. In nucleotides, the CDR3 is TGTGCCAGTAGTATTCAACAGGGAGGTAGCAATCAGCCCCAGCATTTT. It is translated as CASSIQQGGSNQPQHF.

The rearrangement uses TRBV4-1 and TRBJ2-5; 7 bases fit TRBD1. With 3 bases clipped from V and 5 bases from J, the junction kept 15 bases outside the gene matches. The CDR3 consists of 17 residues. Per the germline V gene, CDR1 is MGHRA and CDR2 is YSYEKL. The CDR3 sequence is CASSHGQAGPRGETQYF. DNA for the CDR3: TGCGCCAGCAGCCATGGACAGGCAGGACCACGGGGCGAGACCCAGTACTTC.

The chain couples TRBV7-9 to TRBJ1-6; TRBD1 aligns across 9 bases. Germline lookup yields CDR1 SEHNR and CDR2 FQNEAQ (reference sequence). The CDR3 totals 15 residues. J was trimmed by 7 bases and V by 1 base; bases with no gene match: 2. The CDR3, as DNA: TGTGCCAGCAGCTTAGGAGGGACAGGGAATTCACCCCTCCACTTT. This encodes CASSLGGTGNSPLHF.